These T cell receptor beta chains were read from a single sample in a study of CD8 T cells in Susac syndrome. TCRdb itself ran the immunoSEQ multiplex PCR reads through MiXCR, one entry per CDR3 protein. The table lists about 240,000 distinct CDR3 sequences, less than 96% of them singletons. Input material: CD4+ T cells from PBMCs. These receptors originate from a human donor with Susac syndrome. Both conserved end residues are part of each CDR3. A D gene is named only where the DNA matches it firmly.

v_gene: TRBV20-1; j_gene: TRBJ2-5; len: 14; d_gene: TRBD2; CDR3nt: TGCAGTGCTAGGGTCCCTAGCGGGATAGAGACCCAGTACTTC; CDR3aa: CSARVPSGIETQYF
v_gene: TRBV7-9; j_gene: TRBJ1-1; len: 12; d_gene: TRBD1; CDR3nt: TGTGCCAGCAGCCGGGGGACAGGGCCGGCTTTCTTT; CDR3aa: CASSRGTGPAFF
v_gene: TRBV20-1; j_gene: TRBJ2-7; len: 12; d_gene: NA; CDR3nt: TGCAGTGCTAGGGGCAGTTCCTACGAGCAGTACTTC; CDR3aa: CSARGSSYEQYF
v_gene: TRBV30; j_gene: TRBJ2-3; len: 11; d_gene: NA; CDR3nt: TGTGCCTGGTCCCTTGGGGATACGCAGTATTTT; CDR3aa: CAWSLGDTQYF
v_gene: TRBV9; j_gene: TRBJ1-1; len: 15; d_gene: NA; CDR3nt: TGTGCCAGCAGCGTAGGGGGACGTTTGAACACTGAAGCTTTCTTT; CDR3aa: CASSVGGRLNTEAFF
v_gene: TRBV11-2; j_gene: TRBJ1-3; len: 15; d_gene: NA; CDR3nt: TGTGCCAGCAGCTTAGATTCCAGGGACCGAAACACCATATATTTT; CDR3aa: CASSLDSRDRNTIYF
v_gene: TRBV20-1; j_gene: TRBJ1-2; len: 16; d_gene: NA; CDR3nt: TGCAGTGCTAGAGACTTCTTGCGGCAGGGGCTCTATGGCTACACCTTC; CDR3aa: CSARDFLRQGLYGYTF
v_gene: TRBV20-1; j_gene: TRBJ1-2; len: 11; d_gene: NA; CDR3nt: TGCAGTGCTGGGGGCTCTAATGGCTACACCTTC; CDR3aa: CSAGGSNGYTF
v_gene: TRBV3-1; j_gene: TRBJ2-6; len: 15; d_gene: NA; CDR3nt: TGTGCCAGCAGCCACTCGAGCTTCGGGGCCAACGTCCTGACTTTC; CDR3aa: CASSHSSFGANVLTF
v_gene: TRBV29-1; j_gene: TRBJ1-1; len: 14; d_gene: NA; CDR3nt: TGCAGCGTCTGGGGTCGGGATCGGGACACTGAAGCTTTCTTT; CDR3aa: CSVWGRDRDTEAFF
v_gene: TRBV27; j_gene: TRBJ2-5; len: 13; d_gene: NA; CDR3nt: TGTGCCAGCAGTTTCACCTCCCGGGAGACCCAGTACTTC; CDR3aa: CASSFTSRETQYF
v_gene: TRBV25-1; j_gene: TRBJ2-5; len: 14; d_gene: TRBD2; CDR3nt: TGTGCCAGCAGGTGGGAGGGCCGGGCCGGGACCCAGTACTTC; CDR3aa: CASRWEGRAGTQYF
v_gene: TRBV29-1; j_gene: TRBJ2-5; len: 12; d_gene: NA; CDR3nt: TGCAGCGTTGGGTCACGTGAAGAGACCCAGTACTTC; CDR3aa: CSVGSREETQYF
v_gene: TRBV12-3/TRBV12-4; j_gene: TRBJ2-5; len: 15; d_gene: NA; CDR3nt: TGTGCCAGCAGCCCAACCCCAGAGGCGAAGGAGACCCAGTACTTC; CDR3aa: CASSPTPEAKETQYF
v_gene: TRBV29-1; j_gene: TRBJ2-1; len: 14; d_gene: TRBD2; CDR3nt: TGCAGCGTTAAAGCGGGAGCCAGCTACAATGAGCAGTTCTTC; CDR3aa: CSVKAGASYNEQFF
v_gene: TRBV12-3/TRBV12-4; j_gene: TRBJ2-5; len: 15; d_gene: NA; CDR3nt: TGTGCCAGCAGTTTGGTCAGGAGGGCCAAACAGACCCAGTACTTC; CDR3aa: CASSLVRRAKQTQYF
v_gene: TRBV24-1; j_gene: TRBJ2-7; len: 15; d_gene: NA; CDR3nt: TGTGCCACCAGTGACGCCGGGACGTCTTCCTACGAGCAGTACTTC; CDR3aa: CATSDAGTSSYEQYF
v_gene: TRBV24-1; j_gene: TRBJ2-5; len: 15; d_gene: TRBD2; CDR3nt: TGTGCCACCAGTGACCCTAGCGGGAGCGGAGAGACCCAGTACTTC; CDR3aa: CATSDPSGSGETQYF